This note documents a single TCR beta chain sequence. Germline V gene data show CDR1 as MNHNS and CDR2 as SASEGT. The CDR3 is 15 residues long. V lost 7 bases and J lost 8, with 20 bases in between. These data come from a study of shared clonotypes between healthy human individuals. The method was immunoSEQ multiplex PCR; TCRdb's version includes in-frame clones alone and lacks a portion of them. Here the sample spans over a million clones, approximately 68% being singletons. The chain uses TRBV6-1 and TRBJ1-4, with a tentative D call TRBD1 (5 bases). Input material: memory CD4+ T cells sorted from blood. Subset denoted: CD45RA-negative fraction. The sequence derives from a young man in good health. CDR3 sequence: CASNVLQGYVEKLFF. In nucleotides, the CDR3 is TGTGCCAGCAACGTACTGCAGGGCTATGTGGAAAAACTGTTTTTT.